This entry concerns a single T cell receptor (beta chain). Its matching antigen is unknown. The V gene's germline CDR1 is MNHEY and CDR2 SVGAGI. The CDR3 extends over 11 amino acids. The V end was cut by 5 bases, the J end by 3 bases, with 5 bases between. Sequencing was performed with immunoSEQ multiplex PCR; in TCRdb, only in-frame clones are kept and a portion is missing. The table includes some 600,000 clones, 95% to 97% detected once. The sample is drawn from a study of shared clonotypes between healthy human individuals. Background on the study: Each donor's CD8 memory used one plate, CD8 naive two, each CD4 subset three.

The naive CD8 fraction comprised CD45RO-negative cells positively selected for CCR7 and excluded terminally differentiated effector memory CD45RA+ cells. Study results and limitations: Among four donors, roughly 5% of naive CD4 clonotypes were found in common.

This chain connects TRBV6-5 to TRBJ2-7; unclear D gene. Specimen: naive CD8+ T cells sorted from blood. The source of this sequence is a woman younger than 45 in good health. The CDR3 DNA sequence: TGTGCCAGCAGTCATGACTACGAGCAGTACTTC. Translating gives CASSHDYEQYF.